One sample yielded the 26 T cell receptor beta chains listed below, sequenced in a study of blood T cells in healthy people across ages. The use of a sample-barcoded 5' primer and a J-beta primer mix characterized a second PCR of about 7 to 12 cycles. One entry per CDR3 protein, called by TCRdb with MiXCR from the 5' RACE reads. Of fewer than 1 million distinct CDR3 sequences in the sample, 44% were seen once. What was sequenced was blood. The receptors derive from a man aged 55 to 69 in good health.

The table lists this clonotype with a few counts. CDR3 residues: CASSAQLPGGEQFF. The CDR3 nucleotides read TGTGCCAGCAGCGCGCAACTACCGGGCGGTGAGCAGTTCTTC. This chain joins TRBV7-2 and TRBJ2-1, with D unresolved. V was shortened by 5 bases and J by 9 bases, with 17 bases between the two germline ends. This CDR3 region has 14 residues. Per the germline V gene, CDR1 is SGHTA and CDR2 is FQGNSA.

The chain links TRBV6-2 or TRBV6-3 to TRBJ2-3; D unclear. Germline V gives CDR1 MNHEY, CDR2 SVGEGT. The V end was cut by 0 bases, the J end by 6 bases, with 7 bases between. This CDR3 comprises 13 residues. CDR3 sequence: CASSYSPLDTQYF. CDR3 DNA: TGTGCCAGCAGTTACTCCCCGTTGGATACGCAGTATTTT.

The rearrangement joins TRBV3-1 to TRBJ2-1, with 7 bases identical to TRBD2. The germline CDR1 and CDR2 sequences are LGHDT and YNNKEL (reference sequence). The CDR3 spans 15 residues. The ends lost 2 bases at V and 2 bases at J; junction bases unmatched: 3. CDR3 residues: CASSQQAGPYNEQFF. Written as DNA, the CDR3 is TGTGCCAGCAGCCAACAAGCGGGACCCTACAATGAGCAGTTCTTC.

This clonotype has more than one count but fewer than ten. The chain combines TRBV6-2 or TRBV6-3 with TRBJ2-7; D perhaps matches TRBD2 (5 bases). Between the trimmed V and J ends, which lost 8 bases and 1 base, there was a span of 9 bases. Germline CDR1 reads MNHEY; CDR2 reads SVGEGT. The CDR3 spans 12 residues. CDR3 protein: CASGSSSYEQYF. CDR3 in DNA: TGTGCCAGCGGGAGCAGTTCCTACGAGCAGTACTTC.

This chain uses TRBV5-1 with TRBJ2-1, with TRBD2 identical over 10 bases. V lost 5 bases to trimming and J lost 9 bases; unmatched junction nucleotides: 17. Germline V gene lookup returns CDR1 SGHRS and CDR2 YFSETQ. The CDR3 contains 17 residues. For the CDR3, the DNA is TGCGCCAGCAGTTGGGGGGTGGGGACTAGCGCGGAGAGTGAGCAGTTCTTC. Its protein product is CASSWGVGTSAESEQFF.

The V call is TRBV12-3 or TRBV12-4, the J call TRBJ2-3; D is perhaps TRBD1 or TRBD2 (5 bases each). The CDR3 spans 14 residues. Between the trimmed V and J ends, which lost 8 bases and 3 bases, there was a span of 15 bases. The CDR3 spells CASRLRGATDTQYF. CDR3 DNA: TGTGCCAGCCGCCTTAGAGGGGCGACAGATACGCAGTATTTT.

The chain links TRBV3-1 to TRBJ2-7; D ambiguous. V lost 10 bases and J lost 4, with 11 bases in between. The CDR3 runs 11 residues. Germline CDR1 and CDR2: LGHDT and YNNKEL (reference sequence). The CDR3 region is CAIPTIYEQYF. The CDR3 nucleotides read TGTGCCATTCCGACCATTTACGAGCAGTACTTC.

This clonotype was recorded a few times. V gene TRBV5-1 combines with J gene TRBJ1-2, with D tentatively TRBD1 (5 bases). Trimming removed 4 bases at V and 3 bases at J, with 16 bases between. CDR3 length: 15 amino acids. CDR1 SGHRS and CDR2 YFSETQ come from the germline V gene. The CDR3 loop is CASSPGVGADYGYTF. For the CDR3, the DNA is TGCGCCAGCAGCCCGGGCGTAGGGGCGGACTATGGCTACACCTTC.

This clonotype has a single count. Sequence at one end of the junction differs from germline and may be a read error. J is TRBJ1-2 and V is TRBV20-1; D is perhaps TRBD1 (5 bases). CDR3 length: 16 residues. From germline, CDR1 is DFQATT and CDR2 SNEGSKA (reference sequence). The DNA of the CDR3 is TGCAGTGCTTTCCCCAGCCGGAGAGGGGCCTTGTATGTCTACACCTTC. Its protein product is CSAFPSRRGALYVYTF.

A few counts support this clonotype. The rearrangement uses TRBV12-3 or TRBV12-4 and TRBJ2-6, with 9 bases that match TRBD1. Losses at the gene ends were 4 bases for V and 1 base for J; bases not matched to a gene: 5. The CDR3 consists of 17 residues. The CDR3 is CASSSGTGKSGANVLTF. DNA of the CDR3: TGTGCCAGCAGTTCTGGGACAGGGAAGTCTGGGGCCAACGTCCTGACTTTC.

This chain links TRBV4-3 with TRBJ2-2, with unresolved D. Per germline, CDR1 LGHNA and CDR2 YSLEER. The V end was cut by 4 bases, the J end by 6 bases, with 12 bases between. CDR3 length: 14 amino acids. The DNA of the CDR3 is TGCGCCAGCAGCCGTGATCTGGGCCCCGGGGAGCTGTTTTTT. Its protein product is CASSRDLGPGELFF.

This chain uses TRBV2 with TRBJ2-5, with 8 bases lining up with TRBD2. The closer fit of TRBJ2-7 to the DNA end suggests the J call may be wrong. The CDR3 has 15 amino acids. Germline V gene data show CDR1 as SNHLY and CDR2 as FYNNEI. The CDR3 sequence: CASSERSGGSYEQYF. The CDR3 DNA sequence: TGTGCCAGCAGTGAAAGGAGCGGGGGCTCCTACGAGCAGTACTTC.

CDR3 bases: TGTGCCAGCACCCAGGCAGGGGGGAAGACTGAAGCTTTCTTT. Its protein is CASTQAGGKTEAFF. The chain has TRBV6-5 and TRBJ1-1; 7 nucleotides match TRBD1. Per germline, CDR1 MNHEY and CDR2 SVGAGI. J gave up 5 bases and V 7 bases, and 10 bases lay outside the gene matches. The CDR3 length is 14 residues.

This clonotype occurred many times. The chain recombines TRBV11-2 with TRBJ2-5, with D possibly called TRBD1 or TRBD2 (5 bases each). Looked up from germline, CDR1 is SGHAT and CDR2 is FQNNGV. The CDR3 covers 14 residues. Trimming took off 5 bases at V and 1 base at J, with 11 bases between the two ends. This CDR3 is CASSPGQFQETQYF. In DNA, the CDR3 is TGTGCCAGCAGCCCGGGGCAGTTCCAAGAGACCCAGTACTTC.

This clonotype was found a few times. The J gene is TRBJ2-7, the V gene TRBV20-1; 8 bases agree with TRBD2. The CDR3 has 13 amino acids. Germline V CDR1 and CDR2: DFQATT, SNEGSKA (reference sequence). The V gene end was trimmed by 4 bases and the J gene end by 2 bases; junction bases not matched to a gene: 4. This CDR3 reads CSATGLDAYEQYF. In nucleotides, the CDR3 is TGCAGTGCTACGGGACTAGACGCCTACGAGCAGTACTTC.

This clonotype was counted only a few times. The gene calls are TRBV24-1 and TRBJ2-7, with D possibly being TRBD1 (5 bases). The V gene lost 7 bases and the J gene lost 2 bases, with 23 bases spanning the gap. CDR1 is KGHDR and CDR2 is SFDVKD in the germline V gene. The CDR3 consists of 17 residues. The chain's CDR3 is CATRTHQGIPQPYEQYF. CDR3 bases: TGTGCCACCAGGACCCACCAGGGAATCCCCCAGCCCTACGAGCAGTACTTC.

The V and J genes are TRBV12-3 or TRBV12-4 and TRBJ1-6; tentative D call: TRBD1 (6 bases). CDR3 length: 15 amino acids. Trimming removed 6 bases from V and 7 bases from J, with 16 bases in between. The CDR3 here is CASSSQGTPNSPLHF. In DNA form, the CDR3 reads TGTGCCAGCAGCTCACAGGGAACACCCAATTCACCCCTCCACTTT.

The CDR3 DNA reads as TGTGCCAGTCGCGTGGGACCGACAGACGGGGAGCTGTTTTTT. Translating gives CASRVGPTDGELFF. The chain employs TRBV27 and TRBJ2-2, with D perhaps TRBD1 or TRBD2 (5 bases each). V lost 9 bases, J lost 7 bases, and 18 bases lay in between. There are 14 residues in the CDR3. Germline V CDR1 and CDR2: MNHEY, SMNVEV (reference sequence).

This clonotype was found many times. The chain links TRBV9 to TRBJ2-3; D gene uncertain. Germline V lookup: CDR1 SGDLS, CDR2 YYNGEE. This CDR3 has 14 residues. Trimming took off 4 bases at V and 4 bases at J, with 13 bases between the two ends. The DNA for the CDR3 is TGTGCCAGCAGCTCCAATGTCGAGCCAGATACGCAGTATTTT. Translating it yields CASSSNVEPDTQYF.

This rearrangement joins TRBV11-2 to TRBJ2-1; unclear D gene. The V end lost 4 bases, the J end lost 2 bases, and 15 bases lay between the germline ends. This CDR3 spans 16 amino acids. Germline V lookup: CDR1 SGHAT, CDR2 FQNNGV. CDR3 loop: CASSYGEIFPYNEQFF. The CDR3 DNA follows: TGTGCCAGCAGCTATGGTGAGATTTTTCCCTACAATGAGCAGTTCTTC. The whole variable domain, filled in from reference TRBV11-2 and TRBJ2-1, reads EAGVAQSPRYKIIEKRQSVAFWCNPISGHATLYWYQQILGQGPKLLIQFQNNGVVDDSQLPKDRFSAERLKGVDSTLKIQPAKLEDSAVYLCASSYGEIFPYNEQFFGPGTRLTVL.

The V gene is TRBV6-6, the J gene TRBJ2-3; D unclear. The CDR3 is 14 residues long. The germline CDR1 and CDR2 sequences are MNHNY and SVGAGI (reference sequence). Trimming cost V 1 base and J 0 bases, with 5 bases left between them. Here the CDR3 reads CASSYLESTDTQYF. The CDR3 bases are TGTGCCAGCAGTTACTTAGAGAGCACAGATACGCAGTATTTT.

The rearrangement links TRBV29-1 to TRBJ1-2; TRBD1 might be the D (5 bases). Trimming removed 5 bases at V and 0 bases at J, with 22 bases between. This CDR3 region has 17 residues. Germline V gene data show CDR1 as SQVTM and CDR2 as ANQGSEA. The CDR3 loop reads CSVSGGTAPRANYGYTF. CDR3 nucleotides: TGCAGCGTTTCTGGTGGGACCGCCCCAAGGGCTAACTATGGCTACACCTTC.

This rearrangement joins TRBV7-9 to TRBJ1-6; D unclear. The germline V and J ends were trimmed by 3 bases and 0 bases, with 18 bases remaining between them. The germline gives CDR1 SEHNR, CDR2 FQNEAQ (reference sequence). The CDR3 is 19 amino acids. The CDR3 bases are TGTGCCAGCAGCTTTATATCGGGTCAGGAGAGCTCCTATAATTCACCCCTCCACTTT. As protein: CASSFISGQESSYNSPLHF.

This clonotype was recorded a few times. The CDR3 region has the DNA TGCAGCGTTGAAGGGACAGAAGGCTACACCTTC. Protein sequence: CSVEGTEGYTF. The rearrangement links TRBV29-1 to TRBJ1-2, with D perhaps matching TRBD1 (6 bases). The V end was cut by 1 base, the J end by 8 bases, with 8 bases between. Germline CDR1 reads SQVTM; CDR2 reads ANQGSEA. The CDR3 is made up of 11 amino acids.

The chain uses TRBV28 and TRBJ2-7, with TRBD2 identical over 8 bases. V gave up 5 bases and J gave up 2 bases; unmatched junction bases: 11. Germline-derived CDR1 and CDR2 are MDHEN and SYDVKM. This CDR3 is 16 amino acids long. CDR3 nucleotides: TGTGCCAGCAGTCCAAAGGTGTCGGGGGGGGCCTACGAGCAGTACTTC. Residues: CASSPKVSGGAYEQYF.

The J gene is TRBJ2-3, the V gene TRBV2; 8 bases fit TRBD1. Trimming cost V 1 base and J 0 bases; bases outside gene matches: 3. CDR3 length: 16 residues. Germline V gives CDR1 SNHLY, CDR2 FYNNEI. CDR3 nucleotides: TGTGCCAGCAGTGAAGGGACAGGGTTTAGCACAGATACGCAGTATTTT. Translating gives CASSEGTGFSTDTQYF.